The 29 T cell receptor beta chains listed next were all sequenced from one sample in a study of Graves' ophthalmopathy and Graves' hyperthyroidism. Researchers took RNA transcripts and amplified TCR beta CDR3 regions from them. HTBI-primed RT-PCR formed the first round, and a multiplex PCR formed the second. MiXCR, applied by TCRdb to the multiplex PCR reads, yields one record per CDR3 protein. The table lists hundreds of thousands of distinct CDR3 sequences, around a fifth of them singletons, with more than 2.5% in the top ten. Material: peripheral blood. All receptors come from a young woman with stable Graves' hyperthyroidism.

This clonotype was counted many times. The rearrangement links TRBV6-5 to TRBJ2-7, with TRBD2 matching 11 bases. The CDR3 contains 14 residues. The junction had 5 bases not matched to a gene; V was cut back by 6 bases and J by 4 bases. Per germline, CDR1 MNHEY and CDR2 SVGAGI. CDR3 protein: CASRLTSGSYEQYF. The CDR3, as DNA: TGTGCCAGCAGACTTACTAGCGGGAGTTACGAGCAGTACTTC.

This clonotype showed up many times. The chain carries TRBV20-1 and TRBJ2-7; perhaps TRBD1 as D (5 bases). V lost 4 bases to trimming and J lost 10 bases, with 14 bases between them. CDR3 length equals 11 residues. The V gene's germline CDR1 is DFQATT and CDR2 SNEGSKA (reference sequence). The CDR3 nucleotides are TGCAGTGCTAAGAATCCAGGGCATCAGTACTTC. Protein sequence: CSAKNPGHQYF.

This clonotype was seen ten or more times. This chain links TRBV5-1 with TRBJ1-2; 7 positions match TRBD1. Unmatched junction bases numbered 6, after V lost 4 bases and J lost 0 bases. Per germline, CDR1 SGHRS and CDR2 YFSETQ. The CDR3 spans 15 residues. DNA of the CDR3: TGCGCCAGCAGCATACAACAGGGGCCTAACTATGGCTACACCTTC. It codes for CASSIQQGPNYGYTF.

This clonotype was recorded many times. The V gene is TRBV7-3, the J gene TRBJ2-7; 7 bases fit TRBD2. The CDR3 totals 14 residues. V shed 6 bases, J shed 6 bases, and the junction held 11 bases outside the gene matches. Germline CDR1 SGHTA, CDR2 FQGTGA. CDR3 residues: CASSKLGEGSEQYF. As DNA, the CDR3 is TGTGCCAGCAGTAAATTGGGGGAGGGTTCCGAGCAGTACTTC.

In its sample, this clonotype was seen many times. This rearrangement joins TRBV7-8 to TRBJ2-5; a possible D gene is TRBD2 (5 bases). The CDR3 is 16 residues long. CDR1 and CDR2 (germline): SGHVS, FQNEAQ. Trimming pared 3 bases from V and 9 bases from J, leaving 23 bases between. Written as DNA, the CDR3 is TGTGCCAGCAGCTTGAAGTCTAGCCACAGCAGAGGGTCCCAGTACTTC. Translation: CASSLKSSHSRGSQYF.

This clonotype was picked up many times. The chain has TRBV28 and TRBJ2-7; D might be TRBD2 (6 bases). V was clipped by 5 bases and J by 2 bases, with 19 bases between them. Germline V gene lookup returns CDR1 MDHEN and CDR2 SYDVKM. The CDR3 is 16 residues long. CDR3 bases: TGTGCCAGCAGTCCCCCTAGGTGGGAGGCAACCTACGAGCAGTACTTC. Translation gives CASSPPRWEATYEQYF.

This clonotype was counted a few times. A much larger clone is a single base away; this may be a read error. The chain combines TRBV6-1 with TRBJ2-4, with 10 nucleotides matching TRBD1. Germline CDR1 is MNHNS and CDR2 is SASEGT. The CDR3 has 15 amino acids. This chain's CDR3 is CASRPDRGPQNTQYF. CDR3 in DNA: TGTGCCAGCAGACCCGACAGGGGGCCGCAAAACACTCAGTACTTC.

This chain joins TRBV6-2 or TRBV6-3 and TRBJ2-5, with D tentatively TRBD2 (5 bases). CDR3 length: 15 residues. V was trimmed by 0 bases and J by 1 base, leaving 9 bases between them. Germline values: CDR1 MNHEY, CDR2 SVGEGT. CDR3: CASSYSLVPQETQYF. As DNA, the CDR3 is TGTGCCAGCAGTTACTCACTAGTGCCCCAAGAGACCCAGTACTTC.

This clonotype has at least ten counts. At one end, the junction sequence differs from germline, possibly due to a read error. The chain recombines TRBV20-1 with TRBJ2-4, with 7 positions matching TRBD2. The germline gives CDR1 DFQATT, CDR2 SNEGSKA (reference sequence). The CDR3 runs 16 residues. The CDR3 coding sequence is TGCAGTGCTAGAGATGGGGGGGTAGCTGGAAGCTACATTAAGTACTTC. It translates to CSARDGGVAGSYIKYF.

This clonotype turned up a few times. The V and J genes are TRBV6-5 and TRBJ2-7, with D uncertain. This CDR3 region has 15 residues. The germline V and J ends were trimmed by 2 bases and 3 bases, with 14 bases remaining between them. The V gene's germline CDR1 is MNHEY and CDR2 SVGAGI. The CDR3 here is CASSYEGPQNYEQYF. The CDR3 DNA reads TGTGCCAGCAGTTACGAAGGACCGCAGAACTACGAGCAGTACTTC.

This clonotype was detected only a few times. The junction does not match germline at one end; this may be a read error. DNA for the CDR3: TGTGCCAGCAGTTTTACAGGGGAGAGAAGCTATGGCTACGCCTTC. Protein: CASSFTGERSYGYAF. The chain is built from TRBV28 and TRBJ1-2; 7 bases are a match to TRBD1. CDR3 length: 15 amino acids. From germline, CDR1 is MDHEN and CDR2 SYDVKM.

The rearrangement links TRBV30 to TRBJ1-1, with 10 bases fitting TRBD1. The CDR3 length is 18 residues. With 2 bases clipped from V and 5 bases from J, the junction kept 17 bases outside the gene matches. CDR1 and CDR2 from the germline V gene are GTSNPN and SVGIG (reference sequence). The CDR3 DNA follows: TGTGCCTGGAGTCCCCTAGATAATGACAGGGGGCGAGGGACTGAAGCTTTCTTT. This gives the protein CAWSPLDNDRGRGTEAFF.

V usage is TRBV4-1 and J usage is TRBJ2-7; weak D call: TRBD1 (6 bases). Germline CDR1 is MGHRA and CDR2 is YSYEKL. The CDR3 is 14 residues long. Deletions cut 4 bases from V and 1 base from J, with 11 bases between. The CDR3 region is CASSPDRKSYEQYF. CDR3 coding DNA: TGCGCCAGCAGCCCCGACAGGAAATCCTACGAGCAGTACTTC.

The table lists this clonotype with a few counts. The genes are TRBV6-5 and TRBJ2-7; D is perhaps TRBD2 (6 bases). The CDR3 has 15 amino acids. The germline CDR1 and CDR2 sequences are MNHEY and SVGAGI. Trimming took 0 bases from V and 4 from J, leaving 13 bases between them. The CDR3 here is CASSYSTSGTYEQYF. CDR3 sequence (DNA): TGTGCCAGCAGTTACTCGACCTCGGGGACTTACGAGCAGTACTTC.

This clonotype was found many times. The CDR3 DNA reads as TGTGCCATCAGTGAGTCGGGAGCGGCGAACACCGGGGAGCTGTTTTTT. It specifies CAISESGAANTGELFF. The chain carries TRBV10-3 and TRBJ2-2; possible D gene TRBD2, 5 bases. Germline V gene lookup returns CDR1 ENHRY and CDR2 SYGVKD. The CDR3 is 16 amino acids. Trimming stripped 0 bases from V and 0 bases from J, with 8 bases between.

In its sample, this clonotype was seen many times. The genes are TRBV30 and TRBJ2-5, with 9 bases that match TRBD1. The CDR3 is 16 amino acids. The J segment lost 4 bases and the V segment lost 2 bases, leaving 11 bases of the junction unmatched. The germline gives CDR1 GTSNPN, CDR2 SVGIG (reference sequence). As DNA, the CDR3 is TGTGCCTGGAGTCCTAACGACAGGGGGGGAGGAGAGACCCAGTACTTC. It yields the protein CAWSPNDRGGGETQYF.

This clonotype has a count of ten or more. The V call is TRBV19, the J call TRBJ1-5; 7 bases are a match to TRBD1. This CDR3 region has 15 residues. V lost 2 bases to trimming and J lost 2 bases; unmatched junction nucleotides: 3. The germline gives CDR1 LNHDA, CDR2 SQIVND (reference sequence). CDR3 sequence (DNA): TGTGCCAGTAGTATATTGGGGACAGGCAATCAGCCCCAGCATTTT. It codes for CASSILGTGNQPQHF.

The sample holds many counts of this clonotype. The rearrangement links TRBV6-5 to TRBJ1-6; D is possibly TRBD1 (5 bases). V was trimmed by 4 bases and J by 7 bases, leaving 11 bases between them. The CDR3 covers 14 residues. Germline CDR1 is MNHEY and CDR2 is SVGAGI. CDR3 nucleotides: TGTGCCAGCAGTTCTGACAGAGGCAATTCACCCCTCCACTTT. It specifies CASSSDRGNSPLHF.

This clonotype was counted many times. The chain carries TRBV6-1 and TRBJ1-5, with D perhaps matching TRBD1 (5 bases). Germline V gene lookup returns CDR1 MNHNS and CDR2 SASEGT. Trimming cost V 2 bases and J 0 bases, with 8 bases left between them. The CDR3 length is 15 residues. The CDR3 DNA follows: TGTGCCAGCAGTGAACGGACACCTAGCAATCAGCCCCAGCATTTT. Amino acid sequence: CASSERTPSNQPQHF.

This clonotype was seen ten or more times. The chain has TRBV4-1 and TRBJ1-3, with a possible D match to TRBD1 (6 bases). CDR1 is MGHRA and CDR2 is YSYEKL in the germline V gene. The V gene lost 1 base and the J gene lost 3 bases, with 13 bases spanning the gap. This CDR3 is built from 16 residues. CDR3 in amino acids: CASSQVSQGSGNTIYF. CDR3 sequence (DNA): TGCGCCAGCAGCCAAGTGAGCCAGGGGAGTGGAAACACCATATATTTT.

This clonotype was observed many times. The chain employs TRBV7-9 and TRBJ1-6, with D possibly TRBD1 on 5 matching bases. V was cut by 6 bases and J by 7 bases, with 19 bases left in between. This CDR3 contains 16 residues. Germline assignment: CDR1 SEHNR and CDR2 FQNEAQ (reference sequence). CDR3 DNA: TGTGCCAGCAGTGTGAACCGGGACTTCACCAATTCACCCCTCCACTTT. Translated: CASSVNRDFTNSPLHF.

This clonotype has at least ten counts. CDR3 bases: TGTGCCAGCAGCTTAGATCTGCCTAGCAGATCCCGGACCGGGGAGCTGTTTTTT. It specifies CASSLDLPSRSRTGELFF. The J gene is TRBJ2-2, the V gene TRBV11-2, with D possibly matching TRBD2 (5 bases). CDR1 is SGHAT and CDR2 is FQNNGV in the germline V gene. The CDR3 sequence is 18 residues long. The V end was cut by 0 bases, the J end by 5 bases, with 19 bases between.

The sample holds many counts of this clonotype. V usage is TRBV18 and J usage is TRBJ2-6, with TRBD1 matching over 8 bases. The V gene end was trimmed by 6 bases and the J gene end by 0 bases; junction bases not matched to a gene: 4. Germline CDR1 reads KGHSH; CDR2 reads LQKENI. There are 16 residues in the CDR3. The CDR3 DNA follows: TGTGCCAGCTCTGGGACAGGCCGCTCTGGGGCCAACGTCCTGACTTTC. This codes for CASSGTGRSGANVLTF. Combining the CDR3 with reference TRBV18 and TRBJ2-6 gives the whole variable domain NAGVMQNPRHLVRRRGQEARLRCSPMKGHSHVYWYRQLPEEGLKFMVYLQKENIIDESGMPKERFSAEFPKEGPSILRIQQVVRGDSAAYFCASSGTGRSGANVLTFGAGSRLTVL.

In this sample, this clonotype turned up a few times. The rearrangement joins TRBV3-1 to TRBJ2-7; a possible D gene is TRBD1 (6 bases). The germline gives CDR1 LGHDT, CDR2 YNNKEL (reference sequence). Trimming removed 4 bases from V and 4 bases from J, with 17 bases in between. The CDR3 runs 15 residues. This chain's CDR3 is CASSPTGQVTYEQYF. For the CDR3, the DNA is TGTGCCAGCAGCCCGACGGGACAAGTTACATACGAGCAGTACTTC.

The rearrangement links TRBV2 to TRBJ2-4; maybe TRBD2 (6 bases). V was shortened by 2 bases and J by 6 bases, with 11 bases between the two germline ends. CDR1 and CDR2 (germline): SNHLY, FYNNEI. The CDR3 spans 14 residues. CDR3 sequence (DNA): TGTGCCAGCAGTGAAACGAGGGGAGGAAACATTCAGTACTTC. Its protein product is CASSETRGGNIQYF.

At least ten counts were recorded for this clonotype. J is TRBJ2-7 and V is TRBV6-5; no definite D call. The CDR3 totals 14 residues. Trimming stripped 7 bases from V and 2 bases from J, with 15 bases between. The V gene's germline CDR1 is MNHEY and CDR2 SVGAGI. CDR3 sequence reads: CASTERGYPYEQYF. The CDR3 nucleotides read TGTGCCAGCACCGAACGAGGTTACCCCTACGAGCAGTACTTC.

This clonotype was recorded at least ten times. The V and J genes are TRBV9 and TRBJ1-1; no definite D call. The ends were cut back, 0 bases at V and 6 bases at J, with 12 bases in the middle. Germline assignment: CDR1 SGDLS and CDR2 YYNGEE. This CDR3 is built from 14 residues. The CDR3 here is CASSVADPGSEAFF. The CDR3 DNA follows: TGTGCCAGCAGCGTAGCGGACCCAGGATCTGAAGCTTTCTTT.

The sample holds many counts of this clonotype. The CDR3 nucleotides read TGTGCCAGCAGCGCCCTGGACGGGCAGCAAGAGACCCAGTACTTC. It is translated as CASSALDGQQETQYF. This sequence joins TRBV9 and TRBJ2-5, with D uncertain. Germline loops: CDR1 SGDLS, CDR2 YYNGEE. CDR3 size: 15 residues. Trimming cost V 3 bases and J 2 bases, with 14 bases left between them.

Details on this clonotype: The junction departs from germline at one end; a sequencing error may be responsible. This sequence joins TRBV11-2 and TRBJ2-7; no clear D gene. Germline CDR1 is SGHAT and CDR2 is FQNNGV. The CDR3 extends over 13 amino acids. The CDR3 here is CVSSLAPPYEQYF. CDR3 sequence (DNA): TGTGTCAGCAGCTTAGCACCGCCCTACGAGCAGTACTTC.